The TCR beta chain described here comes from a study of T cell repertoires in ileal Crohn's disease. TCRdb's table, derived via immunoSEQ multiplex PCR, lists solely in-frame clones and lacks some. The sample has around 11,000 clones; around 76% are singletons. Eligibility required adulthood, ileal or ileocolonic Crohn's disease and indicated ileocolonic resection. The CDR3 loop spans 14 amino acids. V was clipped by 2 bases and J by 4 bases; unmatched bases: 3. Germline loops: CDR1 MRHNA, CDR2 SNTAGT. Sequenced input: ileal tissue. The chain is built from TRBV6-4 and TRBJ1-2; 8 bases align to TRBD1. This clonotype originated in an adult with Crohn's disease. CDR3 DNA sequence: TGTGCCAGCAGTGACGCAGGGGGCCTCTATGGCTACACCTTC. Protein sequence: CASSDAGGLYGYTF.